This T cell receptor beta chain was obtained from a study of blood T cells in healthy people across ages. Study-level results: TCR beta diversity was tightly associated with the proportion of naive T cells. Diversity was estimated from one million T cells, and these estimates were considered underestimates.

As to this clonotype: Its antigen remains unknown.

A minimum of 5.5 micrograms of total RNA was extracted per sample. Combining a sample-barcoded 5' primer with a J-beta primer mix, a second PCR ran for roughly 7 to 12 cycles. TCRdb reprocessed the 5' RACE reads via MiXCR and lists one record per CDR3 protein. Of around 1,100,000 distinct CDR3 sequences in the sample, less than 45% are singletons; the top ten hold under 15%. This sequence was found in a man between 18 and 29 years old in good health. The specimen was blood.

This chain's CDR3 is CASSRRASSYNEQFF. The CDR3 region has the DNA TGCGCCAGCAGCAGGAGGGCCAGCTCCTACAATGAGCAGTTCTTC. The chain recombines TRBV4-3 with TRBJ2-1, with D perhaps TRBD2 (6 bases). This CDR3 comprises 15 residues. Per germline, CDR1 LGHNA and CDR2 YSLEER. The germline V and J ends were trimmed by 5 bases and 0 bases, with 11 bases remaining between them.